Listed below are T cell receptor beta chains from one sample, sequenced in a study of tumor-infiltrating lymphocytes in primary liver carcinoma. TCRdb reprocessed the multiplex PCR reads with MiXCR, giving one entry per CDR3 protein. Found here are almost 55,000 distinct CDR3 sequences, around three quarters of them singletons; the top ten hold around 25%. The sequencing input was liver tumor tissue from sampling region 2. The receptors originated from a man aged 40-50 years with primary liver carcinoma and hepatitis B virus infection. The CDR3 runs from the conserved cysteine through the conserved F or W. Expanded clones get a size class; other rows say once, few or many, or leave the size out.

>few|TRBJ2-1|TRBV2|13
CASSYDRVGEQFF
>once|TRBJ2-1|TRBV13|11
CVSSDRNERFF
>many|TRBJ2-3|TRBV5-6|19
CASSLAGSVRDASTDTQYF
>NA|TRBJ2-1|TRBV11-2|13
CARSLNGAYGQFF
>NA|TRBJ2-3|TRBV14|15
CVSSQGRASADTQYF
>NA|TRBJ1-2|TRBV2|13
CASSEGDRADNPF
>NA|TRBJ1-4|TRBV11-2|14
CTSSIEVGDEELFF
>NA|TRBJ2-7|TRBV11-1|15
CASSVGQGIIGEQYF
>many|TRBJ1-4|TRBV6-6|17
CASSRYVLGATNEKLFF
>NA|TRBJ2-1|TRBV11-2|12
CASSLDRTTGFF
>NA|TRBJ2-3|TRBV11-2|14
CASSPGSHPDTHYF
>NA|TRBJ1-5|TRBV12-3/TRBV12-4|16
CASRGRGPGSNQTQHF
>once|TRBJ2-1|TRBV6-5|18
CASYSGTSGRAPYDEQFF
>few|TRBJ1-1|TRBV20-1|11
CSAPRVTEAFF
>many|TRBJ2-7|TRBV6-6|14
CASTWTGGKHEQYF
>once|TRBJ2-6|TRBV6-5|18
CTSSLWIGMKAGVNVLTF
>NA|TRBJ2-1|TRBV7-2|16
CASSLGGTSPANEQFF
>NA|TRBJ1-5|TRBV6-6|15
CASRSGTHSNQPQHF
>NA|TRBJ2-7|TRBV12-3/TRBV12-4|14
CASSLGTCSHEQYF
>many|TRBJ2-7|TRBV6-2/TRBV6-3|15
CASRRERDLTYEQYF
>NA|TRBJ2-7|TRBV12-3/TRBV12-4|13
CASTRREYYERYF
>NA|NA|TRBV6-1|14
CASREDRGLETQFF
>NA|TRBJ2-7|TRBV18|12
CASSLSLYVQYF
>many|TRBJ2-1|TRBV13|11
CASSDRNEQFF
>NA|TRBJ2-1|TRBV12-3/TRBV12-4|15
CTSSYGRGNYNEHFF
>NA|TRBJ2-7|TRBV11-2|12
CVSSPGGGDQYF
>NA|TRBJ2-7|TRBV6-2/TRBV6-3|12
CANSYNPYEQYF
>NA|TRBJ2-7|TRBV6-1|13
CASSLQGHCEQYF
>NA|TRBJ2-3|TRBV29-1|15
CSFGGGLLGTYTQYF
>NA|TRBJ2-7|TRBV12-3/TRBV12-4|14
CACRLGARSYEQYF
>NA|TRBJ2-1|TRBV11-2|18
CASSFPRLAGEPYNVQFF
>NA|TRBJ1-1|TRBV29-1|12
CSVVKGSTEASF
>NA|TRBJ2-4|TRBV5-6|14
CDRSLGHSINIQYF